This TCR beta chain originates from a study of shared clonotypes between healthy human individuals. Whole-study context: Each donor's CD4 naive and CD4 memory cells filled three plates apiece, CD8 naive two, and CD8 memory one.

The study's findings and limits: Naive CD4 clonotype sharing across a few donors was approximately 5%. Shared clonotypes across all four donors exceeded non-shared ones in generation probability.

An assay was performed, and its level was deep. Clones were read by immunoSEQ multiplex PCR, and TCRdb kept only the in-frame ones, dropping some. The data hold 1,500,000 or so clones, with roughly 98.5% observed a single time. With regard to this clone: Its antigen is still unknown.

The V gene end was trimmed by 6 bases and the J gene end by 6 bases; junction bases not matched to a gene: 10. Germline CDR1 reads KGHSH; CDR2 reads LQKENI. CDR3 length equals 15 residues. The sample was naive CD4+ T cells sorted from blood. Subset defined: CD45RA+ positively selected. The clonotype was recovered from a man aged 30 to 45 in good health. J is TRBJ2-3 and V is TRBV18; TRBD2 matches at 9 bases. CDR3 in amino acids: CASSPGTSMSDTQYF. The CDR3 bases are TGTGCCAGCTCTCCCGGGACTAGCATGTCGGATACGCAGTATTTT.